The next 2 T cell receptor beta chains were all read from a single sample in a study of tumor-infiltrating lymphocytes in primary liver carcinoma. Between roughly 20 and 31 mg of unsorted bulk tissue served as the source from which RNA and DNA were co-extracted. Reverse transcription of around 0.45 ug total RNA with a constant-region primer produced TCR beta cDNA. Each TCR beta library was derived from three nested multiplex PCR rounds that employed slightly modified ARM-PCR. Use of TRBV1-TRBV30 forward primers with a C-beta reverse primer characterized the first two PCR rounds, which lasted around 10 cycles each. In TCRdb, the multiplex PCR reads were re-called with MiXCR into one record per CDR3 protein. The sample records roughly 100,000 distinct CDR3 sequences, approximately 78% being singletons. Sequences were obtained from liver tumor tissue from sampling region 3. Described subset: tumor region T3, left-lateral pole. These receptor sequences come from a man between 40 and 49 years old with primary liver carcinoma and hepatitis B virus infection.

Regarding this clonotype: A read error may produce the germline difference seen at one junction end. The CDR3 coding sequence is TGTGCCAGCAGTGGGAACTCTGGAAATACCATATATTTT. Protein product: CASSGNSGNTIYF. The chain joins TRBV12-3 or TRBV12-4 to TRBJ1-3; D not resolved. The CDR3 extends over 13 amino acids.

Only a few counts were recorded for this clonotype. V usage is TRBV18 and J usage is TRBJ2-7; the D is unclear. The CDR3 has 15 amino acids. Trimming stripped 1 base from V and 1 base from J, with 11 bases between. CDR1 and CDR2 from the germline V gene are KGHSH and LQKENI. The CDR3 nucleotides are TGTGCCAGCTCACCACTAAACAGTGCTTCCTACGAGCAGTACTTC. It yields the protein CASSPLNSASYEQYF.